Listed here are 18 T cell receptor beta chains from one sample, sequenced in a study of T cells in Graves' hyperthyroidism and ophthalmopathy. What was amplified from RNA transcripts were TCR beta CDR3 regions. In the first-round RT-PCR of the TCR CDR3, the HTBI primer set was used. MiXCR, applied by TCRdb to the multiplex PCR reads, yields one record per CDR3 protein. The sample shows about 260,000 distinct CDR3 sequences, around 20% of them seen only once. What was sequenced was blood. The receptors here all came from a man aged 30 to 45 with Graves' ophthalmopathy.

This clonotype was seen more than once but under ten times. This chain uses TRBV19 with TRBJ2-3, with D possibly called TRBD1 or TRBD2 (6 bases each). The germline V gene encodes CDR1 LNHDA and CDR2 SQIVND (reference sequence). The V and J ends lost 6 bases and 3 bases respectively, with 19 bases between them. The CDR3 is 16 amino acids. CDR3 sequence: CASSTIGGGMTDTQYF. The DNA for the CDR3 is TGTGCCAGTAGCACAATTGGGGGCGGGATGACAGATACGCAGTATTTT.

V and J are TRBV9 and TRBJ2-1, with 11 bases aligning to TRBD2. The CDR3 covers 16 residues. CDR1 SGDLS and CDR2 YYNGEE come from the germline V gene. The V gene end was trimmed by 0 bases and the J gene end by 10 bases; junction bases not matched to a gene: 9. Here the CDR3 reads CASSVVPSGRSWEQFF. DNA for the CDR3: TGTGCCAGCAGCGTAGTGCCTAGCGGGAGGTCATGGGAGCAGTTCTTC.

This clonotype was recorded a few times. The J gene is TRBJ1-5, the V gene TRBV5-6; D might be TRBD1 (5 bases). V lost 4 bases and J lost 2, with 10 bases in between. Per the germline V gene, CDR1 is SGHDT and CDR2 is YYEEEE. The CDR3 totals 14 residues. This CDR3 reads CASSRRGGNQPQHF. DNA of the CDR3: TGTGCCAGCAGCCGGAGGGGCGGCAATCAGCCCCAGCATTTT.

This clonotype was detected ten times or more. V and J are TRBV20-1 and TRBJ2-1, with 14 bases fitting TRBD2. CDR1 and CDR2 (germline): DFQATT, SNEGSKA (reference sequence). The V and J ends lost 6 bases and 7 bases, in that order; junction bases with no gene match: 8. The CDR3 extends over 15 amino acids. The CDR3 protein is CSALRLAGGPNEQFF. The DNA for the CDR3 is TGCAGTGCCCTTAGACTAGCGGGAGGGCCAAATGAGCAGTTCTTC.

DNA of the CDR3: TGTGCCAGCTCACCCGGCGTTTACGGTACTGAAGCTTTCTTT. It is translated as CASSPGVYGTEAFF. V and J are TRBV18 and TRBJ1-1; the D is unclear. CDR3 length: 14 amino acids. The germline V gene encodes CDR1 KGHSH and CDR2 LQKENI. V lost 3 bases, J lost 5 bases, and 13 bases lay in between.

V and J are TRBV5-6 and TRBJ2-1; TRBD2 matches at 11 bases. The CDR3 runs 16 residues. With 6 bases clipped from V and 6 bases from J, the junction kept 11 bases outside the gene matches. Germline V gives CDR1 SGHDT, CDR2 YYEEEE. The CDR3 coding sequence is TGTGCCAGCACCCCTGACTTAGCGGGAGGGCTCAATGAGCAGTTCTTC. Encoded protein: CASTPDLAGGLNEQFF.

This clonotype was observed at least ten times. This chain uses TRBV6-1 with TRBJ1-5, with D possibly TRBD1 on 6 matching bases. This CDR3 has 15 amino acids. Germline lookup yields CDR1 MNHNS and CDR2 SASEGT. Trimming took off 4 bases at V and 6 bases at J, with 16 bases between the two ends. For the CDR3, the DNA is TGTGCCAGCAGTGCGACGGGGCCCAGGGGTCAGCCCCAGCATTTT. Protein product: CASSATGPRGQPQHF.

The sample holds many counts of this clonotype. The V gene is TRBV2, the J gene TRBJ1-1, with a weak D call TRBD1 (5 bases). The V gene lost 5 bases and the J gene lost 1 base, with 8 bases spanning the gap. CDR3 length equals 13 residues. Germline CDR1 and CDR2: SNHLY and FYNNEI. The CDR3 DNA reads TGTGCCAGCAGTTCGGACACGAACACTGAAGCTTTCTTT. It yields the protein CASSSDTNTEAFF.

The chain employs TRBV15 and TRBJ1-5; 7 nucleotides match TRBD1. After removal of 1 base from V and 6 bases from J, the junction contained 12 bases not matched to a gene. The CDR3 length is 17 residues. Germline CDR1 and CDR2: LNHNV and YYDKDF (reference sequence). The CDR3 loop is CATSRGFGEGAAQPQHF. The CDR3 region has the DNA TGTGCCACCAGCAGAGGATTCGGGGAGGGGGCTGCTCAGCCCCAGCATTTT.

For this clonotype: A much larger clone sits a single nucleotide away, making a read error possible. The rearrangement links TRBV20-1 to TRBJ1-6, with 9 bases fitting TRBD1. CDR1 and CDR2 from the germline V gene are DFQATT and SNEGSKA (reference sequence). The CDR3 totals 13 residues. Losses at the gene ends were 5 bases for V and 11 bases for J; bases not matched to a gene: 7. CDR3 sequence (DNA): TGCAGTGCTGGAGGGACAGGGAATACACCCCTCCACTTT. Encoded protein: CSAGGTGNTPLHF.

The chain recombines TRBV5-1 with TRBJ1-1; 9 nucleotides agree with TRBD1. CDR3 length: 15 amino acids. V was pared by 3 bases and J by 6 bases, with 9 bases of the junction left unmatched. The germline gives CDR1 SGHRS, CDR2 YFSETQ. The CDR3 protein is CASSSKPDRGPEAFF. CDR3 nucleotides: TGCGCCAGCAGCTCGAAACCGGACAGGGGACCTGAAGCTTTCTTT. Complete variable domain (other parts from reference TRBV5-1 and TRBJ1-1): KAGVTQTPRYLIKTRGQQVTLSCSPISGHRSVSWYQQTPGQGLQFLFEYFSETQRNKGNFPGRFSGRQFSNSRSEMNVSTLELGDSALYLCASSSKPDRGPEAFFGQGTRLTVV.

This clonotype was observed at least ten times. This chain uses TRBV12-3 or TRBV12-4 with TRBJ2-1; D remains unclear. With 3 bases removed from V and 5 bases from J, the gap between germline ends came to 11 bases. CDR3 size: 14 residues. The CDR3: CASSLSSVHNEQFF. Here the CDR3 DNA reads TGTGCCAGCAGTTTGTCCAGCGTTCACAATGAGCAGTTCTTC.

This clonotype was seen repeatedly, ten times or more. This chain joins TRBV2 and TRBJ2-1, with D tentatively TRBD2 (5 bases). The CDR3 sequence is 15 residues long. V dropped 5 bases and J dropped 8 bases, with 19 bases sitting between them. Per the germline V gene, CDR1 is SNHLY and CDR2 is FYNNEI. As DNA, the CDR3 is TGTGCCAGCAGTCCCTCGGGATCGGTCATGGATGAGCAGTTCTTC. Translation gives CASSPSGSVMDEQFF.

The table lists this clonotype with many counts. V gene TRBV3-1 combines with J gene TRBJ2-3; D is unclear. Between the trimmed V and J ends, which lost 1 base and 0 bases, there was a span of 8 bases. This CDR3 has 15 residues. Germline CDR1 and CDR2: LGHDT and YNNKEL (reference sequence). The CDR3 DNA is TGTGCCAGCAGCCAAGGGGTACCTAGCACAGATACGCAGTATTTT. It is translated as CASSQGVPSTDTQYF.

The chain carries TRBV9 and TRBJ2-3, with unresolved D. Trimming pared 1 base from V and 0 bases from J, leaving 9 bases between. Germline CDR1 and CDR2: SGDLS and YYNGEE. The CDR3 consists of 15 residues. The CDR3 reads CASSVMAPSTDTQYF. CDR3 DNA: TGTGCCAGCAGCGTAATGGCACCTAGCACAGATACGCAGTATTTT.

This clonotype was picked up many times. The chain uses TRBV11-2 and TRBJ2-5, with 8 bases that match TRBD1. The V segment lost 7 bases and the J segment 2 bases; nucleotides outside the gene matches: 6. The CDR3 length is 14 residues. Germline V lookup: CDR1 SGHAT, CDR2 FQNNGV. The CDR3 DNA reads TGTGCCAGCAAACGGGACAGGAGGCAAGAGACCCAGTACTTC. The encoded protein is CASKRDRRQETQYF.

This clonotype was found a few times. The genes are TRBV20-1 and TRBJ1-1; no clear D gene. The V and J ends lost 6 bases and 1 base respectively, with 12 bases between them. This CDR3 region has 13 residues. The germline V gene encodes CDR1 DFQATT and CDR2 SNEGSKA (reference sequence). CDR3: CSAPRGTNTEAFF. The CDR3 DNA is TGCAGTGCCCCCCGAGGCACGAACACTGAAGCTTTCTTT.

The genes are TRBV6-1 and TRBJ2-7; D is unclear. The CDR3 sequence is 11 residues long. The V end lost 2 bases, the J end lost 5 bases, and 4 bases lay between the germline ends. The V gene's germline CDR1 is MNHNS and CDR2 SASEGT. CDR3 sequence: CASSELDEQYF. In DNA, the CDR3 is TGTGCCAGCAGTGAATTAGACGAGCAGTACTTC.